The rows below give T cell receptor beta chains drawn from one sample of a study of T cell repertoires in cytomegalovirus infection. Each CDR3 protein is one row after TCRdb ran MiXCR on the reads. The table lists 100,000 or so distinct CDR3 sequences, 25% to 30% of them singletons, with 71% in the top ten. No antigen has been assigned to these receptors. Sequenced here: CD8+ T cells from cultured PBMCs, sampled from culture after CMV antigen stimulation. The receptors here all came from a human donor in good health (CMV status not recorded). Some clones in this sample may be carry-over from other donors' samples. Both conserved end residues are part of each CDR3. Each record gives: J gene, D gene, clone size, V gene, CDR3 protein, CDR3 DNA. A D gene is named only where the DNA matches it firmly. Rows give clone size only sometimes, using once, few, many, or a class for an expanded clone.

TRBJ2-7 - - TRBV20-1 CSARDRAFSYEQYF TGCAGTGCTAGAGATCGGGCCTTCTCCTACGAGCAGTACTTC
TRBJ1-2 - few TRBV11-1 CASSHEDNLNYGYTF TGTGCCAGCAGCCATGAGGACAACTTAAACTATGGCTACACCTTC
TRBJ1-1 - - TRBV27 CASSFAWNTEAFF TGTGCCAGCAGTTTTGCCTGGAACACTGAAGCTTTCTTT
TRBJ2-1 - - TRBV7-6 CASSSAEGKNEQFF TGTGCCAGCAGCTCCGCCGAGGGTAAGAATGAGCAGTTCTTC
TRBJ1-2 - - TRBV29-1 CSVSGHPDDYGYTF TGCAGCGTATCGGGACACCCTGACGACTATGGCTACACCTTC
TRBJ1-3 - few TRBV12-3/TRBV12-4 CATGHQASSGNTIYF TGTGCCACGGGCCACCAGGCGTCGTCTGGAAACACCATATATTTT
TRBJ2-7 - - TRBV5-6 CASSLESYEQYF TGTGCCAGCAGCTTGGAATCCTACGAGCAGTACTTC
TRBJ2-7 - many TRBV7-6 CASTTTPGSYEQYF TGTGCCAGCACCACCACCCCAGGGAGCTACGAGCAGTACTTC
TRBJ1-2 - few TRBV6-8 CASSSLGGGNYGYTF TGTGCCAGCAGTTCGCTCGGGGGGGGGAACTATGGCTACACCTTC
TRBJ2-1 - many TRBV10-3 CAISEAGGSYNEQFF TGTGCCATCAGTGAAGCAGGAGGGTCCTACAATGAGCAGTTCTTC